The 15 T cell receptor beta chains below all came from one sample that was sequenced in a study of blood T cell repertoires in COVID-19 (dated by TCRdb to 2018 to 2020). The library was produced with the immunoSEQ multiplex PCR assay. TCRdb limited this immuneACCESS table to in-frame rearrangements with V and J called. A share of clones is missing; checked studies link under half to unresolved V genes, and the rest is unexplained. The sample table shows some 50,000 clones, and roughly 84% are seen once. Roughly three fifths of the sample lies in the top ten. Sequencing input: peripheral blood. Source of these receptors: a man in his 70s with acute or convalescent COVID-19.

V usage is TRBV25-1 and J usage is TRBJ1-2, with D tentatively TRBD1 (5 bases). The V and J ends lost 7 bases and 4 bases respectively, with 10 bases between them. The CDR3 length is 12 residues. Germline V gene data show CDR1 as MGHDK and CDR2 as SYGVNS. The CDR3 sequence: CASMGGAYGYTF. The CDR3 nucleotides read TGTGCCAGCATGGGAGGGGCCTATGGCTACACCTTC.

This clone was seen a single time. The CDR3 loop is CASSRRQGWEETQYF. DNA of the CDR3: TGCGCCAGCAGCAGGAGGCAGGGGTGGGAAGAGACCCAGTACTTC. V and J are TRBV5-1 and TRBJ2-5; a possible D gene is TRBD1 (6 bases). Germline lookup yields CDR1 SGHRS and CDR2 YFSETQ. The CDR3 sequence is 15 residues long. Trimming cost V 4 bases and J 3 bases, with 16 bases left between them.

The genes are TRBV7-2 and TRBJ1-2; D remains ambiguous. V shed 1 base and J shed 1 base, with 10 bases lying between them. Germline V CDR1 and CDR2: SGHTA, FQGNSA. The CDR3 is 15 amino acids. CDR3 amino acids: CASSLVGLYNYGYTF. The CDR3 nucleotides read TGTGCCAGCAGCTTAGTAGGACTCTATAACTATGGCTACACCTTC.

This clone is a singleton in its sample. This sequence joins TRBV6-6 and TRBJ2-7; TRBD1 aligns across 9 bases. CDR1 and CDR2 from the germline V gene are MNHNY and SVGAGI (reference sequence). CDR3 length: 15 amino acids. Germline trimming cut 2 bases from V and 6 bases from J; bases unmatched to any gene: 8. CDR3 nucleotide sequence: TGTGCCAGCAGTTACCCCTCGGGACAGGGTGGCGAGCAGTACTTC. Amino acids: CASSYPSGQGGEQYF.

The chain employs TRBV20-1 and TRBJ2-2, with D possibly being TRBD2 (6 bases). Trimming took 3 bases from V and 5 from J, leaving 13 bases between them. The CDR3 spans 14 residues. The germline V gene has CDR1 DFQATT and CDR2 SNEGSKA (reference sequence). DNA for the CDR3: TGCAGTGCTAGTTGGCAGGGAGGTACCGGGGAGCTGTTTTTT. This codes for CSASWQGGTGELFF.

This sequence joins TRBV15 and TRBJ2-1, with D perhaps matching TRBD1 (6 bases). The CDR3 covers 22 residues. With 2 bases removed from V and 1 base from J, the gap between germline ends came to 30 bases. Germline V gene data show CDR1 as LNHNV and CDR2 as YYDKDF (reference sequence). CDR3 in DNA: TGTGCCACCAGCAGACTTAAGTTTACAGGGTCAATCCGGACGTCGTCCTACAATGAGCAGTTCTTC. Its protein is CATSRLKFTGSIRTSSYNEQFF.

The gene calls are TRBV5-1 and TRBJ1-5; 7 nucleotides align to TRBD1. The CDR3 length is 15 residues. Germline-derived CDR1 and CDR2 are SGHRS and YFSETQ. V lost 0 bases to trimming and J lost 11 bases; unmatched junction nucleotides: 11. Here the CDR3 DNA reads TGCGCCAGCAGCTTGGCCGGGACAGCCCGAGAGGCCCAGCATTTT. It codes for CASSLAGTAREAQHF.

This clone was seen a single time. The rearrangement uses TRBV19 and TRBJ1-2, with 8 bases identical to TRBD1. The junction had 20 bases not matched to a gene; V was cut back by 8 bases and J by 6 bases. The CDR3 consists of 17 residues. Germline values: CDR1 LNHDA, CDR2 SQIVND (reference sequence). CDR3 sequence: CASGQTVRGHNEDGYTF. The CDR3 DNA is TGTGCCAGTGGTCAGACAGTCAGGGGGCACAACGAGGATGGCTACACCTTC. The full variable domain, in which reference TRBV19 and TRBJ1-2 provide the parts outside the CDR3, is DGGITQSPKYLFRKEGQNVTLSCEQNLNHDAMYWYRQDPGQGLRLIYYSQIVNDFQKGDIAEGYSVSREKKESFPLTVTSAQKNPTAFYLCASGQTVRGHNEDGYTFGSGTRLTVV.

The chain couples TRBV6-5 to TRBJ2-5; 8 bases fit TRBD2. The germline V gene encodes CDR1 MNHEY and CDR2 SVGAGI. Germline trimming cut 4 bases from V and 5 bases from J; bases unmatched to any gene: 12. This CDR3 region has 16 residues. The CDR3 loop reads CASSSTTGGPRETQYF. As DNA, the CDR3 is TGTGCCAGCAGTTCCACTACGGGGGGGCCTAGGGAGACCCAGTACTTC.

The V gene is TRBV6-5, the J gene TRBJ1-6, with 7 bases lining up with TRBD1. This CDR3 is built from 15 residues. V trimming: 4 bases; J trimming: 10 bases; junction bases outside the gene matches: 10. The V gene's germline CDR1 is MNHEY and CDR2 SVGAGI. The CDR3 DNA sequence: TGTGCCAGCAGTTCTACAGGGGTAGACAGGTCACCCCTCCACTTT. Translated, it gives CASSSTGVDRSPLHF.

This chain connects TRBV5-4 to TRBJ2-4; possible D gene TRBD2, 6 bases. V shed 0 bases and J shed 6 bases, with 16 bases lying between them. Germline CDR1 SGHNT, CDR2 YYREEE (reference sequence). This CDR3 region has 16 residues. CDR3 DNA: TGTGCCAGCAGCTTGGACCCCCTAGCGAGTGGAAACATTCAGTACTTC. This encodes CASSLDPLASGNIQYF.

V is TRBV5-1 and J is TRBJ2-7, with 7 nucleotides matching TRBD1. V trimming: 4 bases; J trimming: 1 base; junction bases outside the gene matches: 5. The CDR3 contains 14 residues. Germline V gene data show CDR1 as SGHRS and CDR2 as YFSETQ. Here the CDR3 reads CASSLTGWSYEQYF. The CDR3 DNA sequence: TGCGCCAGCAGCCTGACAGGGTGGTCCTACGAGCAGTACTTC.

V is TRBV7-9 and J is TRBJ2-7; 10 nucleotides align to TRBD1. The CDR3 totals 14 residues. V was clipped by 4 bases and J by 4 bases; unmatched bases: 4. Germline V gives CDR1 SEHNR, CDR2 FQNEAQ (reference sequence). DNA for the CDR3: TGTGCCAGCAGCTCGAGACAGGGGGCGTACGAGCAGTACTTC. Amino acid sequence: CASSSRQGAYEQYF.

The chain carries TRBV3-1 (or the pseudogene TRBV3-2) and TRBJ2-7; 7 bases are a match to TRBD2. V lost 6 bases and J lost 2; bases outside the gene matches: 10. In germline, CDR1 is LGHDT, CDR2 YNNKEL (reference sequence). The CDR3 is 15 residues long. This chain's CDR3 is CASSRTGAGAYEQYF. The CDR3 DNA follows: TGTGCCAGCAGTCGGACCGGGGCGGGAGCCTACGAGCAGTACTTC.

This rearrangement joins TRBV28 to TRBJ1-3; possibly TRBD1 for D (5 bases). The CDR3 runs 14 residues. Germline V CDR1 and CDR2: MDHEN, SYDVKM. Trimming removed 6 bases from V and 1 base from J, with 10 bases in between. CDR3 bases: TGTGCCAGCAGCTCCGGACAATCTGGAAACACCATATATTTT. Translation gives CASSSGQSGNTIYF.